Many counts were recorded for the clone carrying this TCR beta chain. These data come from a study of identical twins. Germline V CDR1 and CDR2: SQVTM, ANQGSEA. The CDR3 sequence is 12 residues long. V lost 8 bases to trimming and J lost 6 bases, with 14 bases between them. TCRdb ran MiXCR on the 5' RACE reads and lists one entry per CDR3 protein. The sample includes roughly 750,000 distinct CDR3 sequences, over 20% of them seen just once. The sample was also reused in another study, on T cells expressing NK-cell markers. This second study notes: These clonotypes additionally ranked first within the CD3+CD56-NKG2C+ fraction of a few donors.

This rearrangement joins TRBV29-1 to TRBJ2-1; D is unclear. Input material: PBMCs. The TCR sequence derives from a woman between 18 and 30 years old in good health. In DNA, the CDR3 is TGCAGCTCCACCAAGACACTCAATGAGCAGTTCTTC. Amino acids: CSSTKTLNEQFF.